The clone carrying this T cell receptor beta chain was detected only once. Its antigen remains unidentified. V was trimmed by 2 bases and J by 7 bases, leaving 14 bases between them. CDR1 MNHNY and CDR2 SVGAGI come from the germline V gene (reference sequence). CDR3 size: 14 residues. This entry belongs to a study of cytomegalovirus exposure and HLA in healthy donors. Findings of the study overall: Confirmation in vitro established that a few CMV-associated chains were specific for CMV antigens. The TCR clusters that emerged in the first cohort tended, a later analysis found, to co-occur in the 95 to 150 validation repertoires. The study labeled fewer than 200 TCR beta chains cytomegalovirus-associated.

TCRdb keeps only in-frame clones here, not all; method: immunoSEQ multiplex PCR. The data show 130,000 to 150,000 clones, with roughly 87% seen just once and approximately 10% held by the top ten. This chain connects TRBV6-6 to TRBJ1-2, with a weak D call TRBD1 (5 bases). The TCR sequence derives from a woman in her late teens or twenties in good health and CMV-seropositive. The sample taken for sequencing was PBMCs. The CDR3 is CASSYRVGGRGYTF. In nucleotides, the CDR3 is TGTGCCAGCAGTTACCGGGTGGGGGGACGTGGCTACACCTTC.